This record concerns one TCR beta chain sequence. Its antigen is unidentified. Looked up from germline, CDR1 is MNHNY and CDR2 is SVGAGI (reference sequence). V lost 8 bases, J lost 2 bases, and 12 bases lay in between. The CDR3 contains 13 residues. Repertoires were generated with immunoSEQ multiplex PCR, while TCRdb's copy carries only in-frame clones and drops some. The table includes roughly 120,000 clones, approximately 90% detected once. The entry originates in a study of Tregs in tolerant kidney transplant recipients. Findings and limits, study-wide: Activated donor B cell expansion appeared to reveal the most relevant donor-specific TCRbeta repertoire.

The sequenced sample consisted of CD4+ T cells from blood. V usage is TRBV6-6 and J usage is TRBJ1-1; D uncertain. The receptor was derived from a human donor in good health. Here the CDR3 reads CASEERRNTEAFF. As DNA, the CDR3 is TGTGCCAGCGAGGAGAGGAGAAACACTGAAGCTTTCTTT.